This is a list of T cell receptor beta chains from one sample in a study of blood T cells in healthy people across ages. TCRdb re-called the 5' RACE reads with MiXCR, one entry per CDR3 protein. The repertoire consists of 650,000 to 800,000 distinct CDR3 sequences, with around 43% occurring once and the leading ten covering about a fifth. The sample comprised blood. The receptors originated from a man aged 55-75 years in good health. Each CDR3 is given with its conserved first and last residue. Each record gives: D gene, clone size, V gene, J gene, CDR3 length, CDR3 protein, CDR3 DNA. A D gene is named only where the DNA matches it firmly. A row's size may be missing; if present it is once, few, many or a size class.

NA,NA,TRBV3-1,TRBJ1-5,14,CASSQEGGNQPQHF,TGCGCCAGCAGCCAAGAAGGGGGCAATCAGCCCCAGCATTTT
NA,NA,TRBV29-1,TRBJ2-2,13,CSVLAGDYGELFF,TGCAGCGTTTTAGCAGGGGATTACGGGGAGCTGTTTTTT
TRBD1,NA,TRBV5-6,TRBJ1-5,16,CASSVSGTGGGQPQHF,TGTGCCAGCAGCGTTTCCGGGACAGGGGGCGGTCAGCCCCAGCATTTT
NA,NA,TRBV28,TRBJ2-7,15,CASSSGGDSSYEQYF,TGTGCCAGCAGTTCCGGGGGAGACAGCTCCTACGAGCAGTACTTC
NA,NA,TRBV12-3/TRBV12-4,TRBJ1-1,11,CASNGGTEAFF,TGTGCCAGCAATGGAGGAACTGAAGCTTTCTTT
NA,NA,TRBV4-1,TRBJ1-1,19,CASSQAGSLVQGPGTEAFF,TGCGCCAGCAGCCAAGCTGGGAGCCTTGTCCAGGGACCCGGGACTGAAGCTTTCTTT
NA,NA,TRBV7-6,TRBJ1-1,13,CASSFRRDNEAFF,TGTGCCAGCAGCTTCCGCCGGGACAATGAAGCTTTCTTT
TRBD1,NA,TRBV5-1,TRBJ2-1,14,CASSTRTGVDEQFF,TGCGCCAGCAGCACCAGGACAGGGGTGGATGAGCAGTTCTTC
NA,NA,TRBV14,TRBJ2-2,17,CASSQMHGSLNTGELFF,TGTGCCAGCAGCCAAATGCATGGTTCCCTGAACACCGGGGAGCTGTTTTTT
TRBD1,NA,TRBV7-2,TRBJ1-1,14,CASSLSPTGVEAFF,TGTGCCAGCAGCTTATCACCGACAGGGGTCGAAGCTTTCTTT
TRBD1,few,TRBV5-1,TRBJ1-2,15,CASSIDRGPGYGYTF,TGCGCCAGCAGCATAGACAGGGGGCCCGGGTATGGCTACACCTTC
TRBD1,once,TRBV5-1,TRBJ1-2,15,CASSYDGTAPYGYTF,TGCGCCAGCAGCTACGATGGGACAGCTCCCTATGGCTACACCTTC
TRBD1,few,TRBV5-5,TRBJ2-5,17,CASSPVGGTGDIGTQYF,TGTGCCAGCAGCCCCGTCGGCGGGACAGGGGATATAGGGACCCAGTACTTC
TRBD1,NA,TRBV20-1,TRBJ1-2,14,CSAYEQGIGGGYTF,TGCAGTGCTTATGAACAGGGGATTGGGGGTGGCTACACCTTC
NA,few,TRBV6-6,TRBJ1-4,14,CASSYGGADEKLFF,TGTGCCAGCAGTTACGGGGGGGCGGACGAAAAACTGTTTTTT
NA,NA,TRBV20-1,TRBJ2-7,13,CSARDPVSYEQYF,TGCAGTGCTAGAGATCCCGTATCCTACGAGCAGTACTTC
NA,NA,TRBV4-3,TRBJ2-7,19,CASSQVLPTSIRSPYEQYF,TGCGCCAGCAGCCAAGTCCTTCCTACGTCGATTCGGAGCCCCTACGAGCAGTACTTC
NA,NA,TRBV15,TRBJ2-4,12,CATSSQENIQYF,TGTGCCACCAGCAGTCAGGAAAACATTCAGTACTTC
NA,few,TRBV20-1,TRBJ1-5,14,CSAVQDGGNQPQHF,TGCAGTGCTGTCCAGGACGGCGGCAATCAGCCCCAGCATTTT
NA,NA,TRBV6-6,TRBJ1-1,16,CASSYPAQGTNTEAFF,TGTGCCAGCAGTTACCCCGCCCAGGGTACGAACACTGAAGCTTTCTTT
NA,NA,TRBV5-6,TRBJ1-1,12,CASSLARGKAFF,TGTGCCAGCAGCTTGGCCCGGGGGAAAGCTTTCTTT
TRBD1,few,TRBV6-2/TRBV6-3,TRBJ2-7,16,CASSYSLRQGVYEQYF,TGTGCCAGCAGTTACTCGCTCCGACAGGGGGTCTACGAGCAGTACTTC
TRBD2,NA,TRBV30,TRBJ2-1,16,CAWRDGLAALYNEQFF,TGTGCCTGGAGAGACGGACTAGCGGCGCTCTACAATGAGCAGTTCTTC
TRBD1,NA,TRBV12-3/TRBV12-4,TRBJ1-2,14,CASSLSQGVYGYIF,TGTGCCAGCAGTTTATCGCAGGGGGTCTATGGCTACATCTTC
NA,few,TRBV20-1,TRBJ2-5,13,CSAWWAARETQYF,TGCAGTGCGTGGTGGGCGGCGAGGGAGACCCAGTACTTC
TRBD2,few,TRBV7-2,TRBJ2-7,15,CASSLSGTIPYEQYF,TGTGCCAGCAGCTTAAGTGGGACTATCCCCTACGAGCAGTACTTC
NA,NA,TRBV20-1,TRBJ2-3,11,CSALPSITQYF,TGCAGTGCCCTTCCTAGTATTACGCAGTATTTT
NA,few,TRBV9,TRBJ1-5,15,CASSVGLGGNQPQHF,TGTGCCAGCAGCGTAGGCCTTGGAGGGAATCAGCCCCAGCATTTT
NA,few,TRBV7-2,TRBJ2-1,19,CASSSQPALFPKSLGEQFF,TGTGCCAGCAGCTCACAGCCCGCACTTTTCCCCAAAAGCCTAGGTGAGCAGTTCTTC
TRBD1,NA,TRBV6-6,TRBJ1-6,13,CASSEDRDSPLHF,TGTGCCAGCAGCGAGGACAGGGACTCACCCCTCCACTTT
TRBD1,many,TRBV7-2,TRBJ2-7,15,CASSLGQGADYEQYF,TGTGCCAGCAGCTTGGGACAGGGGGCGGACTACGAGCAGTACTTC
TRBD2,NA,TRBV20-1,TRBJ2-7,17,CSAGLLMRAGGSYEQYF,TGCAGTGCTGGATTATTGATGAGAGCGGGGGGCTCCTACGAGCAGTACTTC
NA,few,TRBV27,TRBJ1-5,14,CASKVAGENQPQHF,TGTGCCAGCAAGGTGGCAGGGGAAAATCAGCCCCAGCATTTT
NA,NA,TRBV28,TRBJ1-1,16,CASSSYDRSVNTEAFF,TGTGCCAGCAGTTCTTACGACAGGAGCGTGAACACTGAAGCTTTCTTT
TRBD2,NA,TRBV4-2,TRBJ2-1,16,CASSQDLGTSGNEQFF,TGTGCCAGCAGCCAAGATCTGGGGACTAGCGGCAATGAGCAGTTCTTC
NA,few,TRBV6-2/TRBV6-3,TRBJ1-5,12,CASSYSKGPQHF,TGTGCCAGCAGTTACTCGAAGGGACCCCAGCATTTT
TRBD2,few,TRBV9,TRBJ2-3,15,CASSVELAGTDTQYF,TGTGCCAGCAGCGTAGAACTAGCGGGCACAGATACGCAGTATTTT
TRBD1,many,TRBV27,TRBJ2-7,13,CASRRTGSYEQYF,TGTGCCAGCAGAAGGACAGGGAGCTACGAGCAGTACTTC
NA,once,TRBV18,TRBJ1-2,15,CASSPGEDTFYGYTF,TGTGCCAGCTCACCGGGCGAGGACACTTTCTATGGCTACACCTTC
NA,NA,TRBV5-8,TRBJ1-6,11,CASSPLSPLHF,TGTGCCAGCAGCCCCTTGTCACCCCTCCACTTT
TRBD2,NA,TRBV29-1,TRBJ2-7,13,CSVMSGADYEQYF,TGCAGCGTTATGAGCGGGGCCGACTACGAGCAGTACTTC
NA,NA,TRBV6-2/TRBV6-3,TRBJ2-7,15,CASSMGSGRTYEQYF,TGTGCCAGCAGTATGGGTTCGGGAAGGACCTACGAGCAGTACTTC
TRBD1,NA,TRBV11-2,TRBJ1-6,15,CASTSLGTGVSPLHF,TGTGCCAGCACCTCTTTAGGGACAGGGGTTTCACCCCTCCACTTT
TRBD1,many,TRBV6-1,TRBJ1-5,14,CASRRQGDSQPQHF,TGTGCCAGCAGGCGACAGGGCGATTCTCAGCCCCAGCATTTT
NA,NA,TRBV11-2,TRBJ2-3,18,CASSPRGAGALLTDTQYF,TGTGCCAGCAGCCCCCGAGGGGCGGGGGCCCTTCTCACAGATACGCAGTATTTT
TRBD1,NA,TRBV2,TRBJ2-5,12,CATGQAQETQYF,TGTGCCACCGGACAGGCCCAAGAGACCCAGTACTTC
NA,NA,TRBV5-1,TRBJ2-6,18,CASSPDLQQSSGANVLTF,TGCGCCAGCAGCCCTGACCTACAACAAAGCTCTGGGGCCAACGTCCTGACTTTC
NA,few,TRBV14,TRBJ2-1,13,CASSQEVVYEQFF,TGTGCCAGCAGCCAAGAAGTGGTATACGAGCAGTTCTTC
TRBD2,NA,TRBV6-2/TRBV6-3,TRBJ2-5,15,CASRRLAGTQETQYF,TGTGCCAGCAGGCGACTAGCGGGGACTCAAGAGACCCAGTACTTC
NA,NA,TRBV20-1,TRBJ1-1,12,CSAAREATEAFF,TGCAGTGCCGCCAGGGAGGCCACTGAAGCTTTCTTT
TRBD1,NA,TRBV20-1,TRBJ2-1,15,CSAAQGGLWANEQFF,TGCAGTGCCGCACAGGGGGGTCTGTGGGCCAATGAGCAGTTCTTC
NA,NA,TRBV20-1,TRBJ2-5,16,CSARDLVGDVVQTQYF,TGCAGTGCTAGAGATCTGGTTGGAGACGTCGTGCAGACCCAGTACTTC
NA,NA,TRBV14,TRBJ2-3,15,CASSRMGTLTDTQYF,TGTGCCAGCAGCCGTATGGGCACGCTCACAGATACGCAGTATTTT
NA,few,TRBV20-1,TRBJ2-5,14,CSAPPTGLQETQYF,TGCAGTGCCCCCCCAACAGGGTTGCAAGAGACCCAGTACTTC
TRBD1,NA,TRBV29-1,TRBJ2-5,15,CSVEPERGRGETQYF,TGCAGCGTTGAGCCCGAAAGGGGGCGCGGGGAGACCCAGTACTTC
TRBD1,NA,TRBV27,TRBJ1-5,17,CASSLEGDRSTYQPQHF,TGTGCCAGCAGTTTAGAGGGGGACAGGTCAACATATCAGCCCCAGCATTTT
TRBD1,NA,TRBV28,TRBJ2-5,12,CASRTGRETQYF,TGTGCCAGCAGGACAGGGAGAGAGACCCAGTACTTC
NA,few,TRBV24-1,TRBJ2-7,13,CATSGDYSYEQYF,TGTGCCACCAGTGGCGACTACTCCTACGAGCAGTACTTC
NA,NA,TRBV6-2/TRBV6-3,TRBJ2-2,15,CASSYKTSSTGELFF,TGTGCCAGCAGTTACAAAACCTCCAGCACCGGGGAGCTGTTTTTT
TRBD2,NA,TRBV3-1,TRBJ2-1,15,CASSKPGTSMNEQFF,TGTGCCAGCAGCAAACCCGGGACTAGTATGAATGAGCAGTTCTTC